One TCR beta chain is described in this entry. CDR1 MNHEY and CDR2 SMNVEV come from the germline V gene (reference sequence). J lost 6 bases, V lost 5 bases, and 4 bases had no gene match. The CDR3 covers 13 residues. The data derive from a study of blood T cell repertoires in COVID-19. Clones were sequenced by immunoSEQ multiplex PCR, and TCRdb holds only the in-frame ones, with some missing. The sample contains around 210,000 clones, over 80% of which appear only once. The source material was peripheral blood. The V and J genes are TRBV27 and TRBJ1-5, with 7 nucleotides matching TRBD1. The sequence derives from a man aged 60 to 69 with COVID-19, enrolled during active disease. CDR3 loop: CASSRDSSQPQHF. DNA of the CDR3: TGTGCCAGCAGTAGGGACAGTTCTCAGCCCCAGCATTTT.